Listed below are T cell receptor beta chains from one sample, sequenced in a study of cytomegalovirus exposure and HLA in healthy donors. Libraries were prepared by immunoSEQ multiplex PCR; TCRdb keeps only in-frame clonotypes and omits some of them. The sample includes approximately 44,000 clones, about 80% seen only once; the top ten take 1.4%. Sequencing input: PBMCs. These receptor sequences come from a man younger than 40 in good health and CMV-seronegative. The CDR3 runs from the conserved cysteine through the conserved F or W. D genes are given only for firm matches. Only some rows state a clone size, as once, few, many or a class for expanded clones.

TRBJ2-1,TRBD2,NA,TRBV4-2,TGTGCCAGCAGCCTAGCTAGCGGGGATTACAATGAGCAGTTCTTC,CASSLASGDYNEQFF
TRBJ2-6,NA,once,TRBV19,TGTGCCAGTAGTATCCGTACCACAGGGTTAAGATACTCTGGGGCCAACGTCCTGACTTTC,CASSIRTTGLRYSGANVLTF
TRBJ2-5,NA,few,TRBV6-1,TGTGCCAGCAGGAACAGGGCCGAAGAGACCCAGTACTTC,CASRNRAEETQYF
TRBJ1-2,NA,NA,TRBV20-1,TGCAGTGCTAGAGATCTGGGCGGCTACACCTTC,CSARDLGGYTF
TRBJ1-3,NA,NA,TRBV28,TGTGCCAGCGATCGGGGGGCCTCTGGAAACACCATATATTTT,CASDRGASGNTIYF
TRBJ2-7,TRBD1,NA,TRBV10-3,TGTGCCTCACGAACTACAGGGGGCATCTACGAGCAGTACTTC,CASRTTGGIYEQYF
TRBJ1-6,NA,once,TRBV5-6,TGTGCCAGCAGCTTGGGCGCCCGAACTTCACCCCTCCACTTT,CASSLGARTSPLHF
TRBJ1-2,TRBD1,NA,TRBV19,TGTGCCAGTAGTCCCCGACAGGGAACCTATGGCTACACCTTC,CASSPRQGTYGYTF
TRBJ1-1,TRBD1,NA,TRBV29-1,TGCAGCGCCCCGGACAGGGACAACACTGAAGCTTTCTTT,CSAPDRDNTEAFF
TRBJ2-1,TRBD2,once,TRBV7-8,TGTGCCAGCAGCACACTAGCGGGATACAATGAGCAGTTCTTC,CASSTLAGYNEQFF
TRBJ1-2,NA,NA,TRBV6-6,TGTGCCAGCACAGGAAAAAACTATGGCTACACCTTC,CASTGKNYGYTF
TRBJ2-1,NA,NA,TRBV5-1,TGCGCCAGCACTAGAAGCGCCGCCTACAATGAGCAGTTCTTC,CASTRSAAYNEQFF
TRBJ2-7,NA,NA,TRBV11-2,TGTGCCAGCAGCCCCGCGGCGGGATACTCCTACGAGCAGTACTTC,CASSPAAGYSYEQYF
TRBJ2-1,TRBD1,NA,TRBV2,TGTGCCAGCAGTGAACTTGACAGGGGGACATACTACAATGAGCAGTTCTTC,CASSELDRGTYYNEQFF
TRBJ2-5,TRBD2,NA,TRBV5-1,TGCGCCAGCAGCCGAGCCGGACTAGCGGGAGAGCAGACCCAGTACTTC,CASSRAGLAGEQTQYF
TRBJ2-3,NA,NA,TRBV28,TGTGCCAGCAGGGCCCGCCTGCGGGCACCCATCACAGATACGCAGTATTTT,CASRARLRAPITDTQYF
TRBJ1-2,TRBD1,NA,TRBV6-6,TGTGCCAGCAGTCTTGGCTCGGGACAGAAATTCTATGGCTACACCTTC,CASSLGSGQKFYGYTF
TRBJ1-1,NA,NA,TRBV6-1,TGTGCCAGCACCAAAGGGGGAACAGGGCGAACTGAAGCTTTCTTT,CASTKGGTGRTEAFF
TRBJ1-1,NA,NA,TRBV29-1,TGCAGCGCCGCCCCGGGGTGGGGAATGAACACTGAAGCTTTCTTT,CSAAPGWGMNTEAFF
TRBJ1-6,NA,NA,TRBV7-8,TGTGCCAGCAGCTTTCGGGGTACCATGAATTCACCCCTCCACTTT,CASSFRGTMNSPLHF
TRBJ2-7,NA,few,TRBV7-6,TGTGCCAGCAGCCCAGGGGGCGGGAGGGCCCTCGGCGAGCAGTACTTC,CASSPGGGRALGEQYF
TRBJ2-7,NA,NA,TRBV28,TGTGCCAGCAGGGGCACCGGGGGCTCCTACGAGCAGTACTTC,CASRGTGGSYEQYF
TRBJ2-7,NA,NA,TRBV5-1,TGCGCCAGCAGTTCGATTAACCAGGGGAAGGGCTACGAGCAGTACTTC,CASSSINQGKGYEQYF
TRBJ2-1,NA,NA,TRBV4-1,TGCGCCAGCAGCCAAGATCGTGGAGTTTGGGAGCAGTTCTTC,CASSQDRGVWEQFF
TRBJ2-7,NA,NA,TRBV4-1,TGCGCCAGCAGCCAAGATAGACAGGAGAACTACGAGCAGTACTTC,CASSQDRQENYEQYF
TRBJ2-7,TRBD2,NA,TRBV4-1,TGCGCCAGCGAGGGACTAGCGGGAGAGCCTGTAAAGTACTTC,CASEGLAGEPVKYF
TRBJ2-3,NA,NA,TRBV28,TGTGCCAGCAGTTCCCCCATAGAGTTCACAGATACGCAGTATTTT,CASSSPIEFTDTQYF
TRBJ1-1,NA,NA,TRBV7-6,TGTGCCAGCAGCCGCAGGGGCCCCACTGAAGCTTTCTTT,CASSRRGPTEAFF
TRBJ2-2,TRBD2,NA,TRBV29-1,TGCAGCGTGGAGGGGACTAGCGGGAGAGGGACCGGGGAGCTGTTTTTT,CSVEGTSGRGTGELFF
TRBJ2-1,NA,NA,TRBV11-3,TGTGCCAGCAGCTACGGCCGGGACAATGAGCAGTTCTTC,CASSYGRDNEQFF
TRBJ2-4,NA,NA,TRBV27,TGTGCCAGCAGTTTGCTTTTTCGAGGGAGGAAAAACATTCAGTACTTC,CASSLLFRGRKNIQYF
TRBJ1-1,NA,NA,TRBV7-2,TGTGCCAGCAGCTCAGGACACCTGACTGGTGAAGCTTTCTTT,CASSSGHLTGEAFF
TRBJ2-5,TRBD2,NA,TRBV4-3,TGCGCCAGCAGCCAAGAAGTGTTCCTAGCGGGAGACGGGCCAGAGACCCAGTACTTC,CASSQEVFLAGDGPETQYF
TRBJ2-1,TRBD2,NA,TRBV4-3,TGCGCCAGCAGCCGACGACTAGCGGAAAACAATGAGCAGTTCTTC,CASSRRLAENNEQFF
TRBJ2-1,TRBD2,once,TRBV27,TGTGCCAGCAGTTTACTGACTAGCGGGAGCGGGGATGAGCAGTTCTTC,CASSLLTSGSGDEQFF
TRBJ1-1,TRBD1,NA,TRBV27,TGTGCCAGCACGAGACAGGGAGCGGGCACTGAAGCTTTCTTT,CASTRQGAGTEAFF
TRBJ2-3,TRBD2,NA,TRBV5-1,TGCGCCAGCAGTCCTAGCGGGATCAGCACAGATACGCAGTATTTT,CASSPSGISTDTQYF
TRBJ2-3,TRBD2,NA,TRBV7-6,TGTGCCAGCAGCTCCAGACTAGCGGGAGTAGATACGCAGTATTTT,CASSSRLAGVDTQYF
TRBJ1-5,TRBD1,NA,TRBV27,TGTGCCAGCAGAGGATATCGGACAGGGATTTTACAGCCCCAGCATTTT,CASRGYRTGILQPQHF
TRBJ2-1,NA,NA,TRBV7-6,TGTGCCAGCAGCTTAGTTGGTGACAGTTACAATGAGCAGTTCTTC,CASSLVGDSYNEQFF
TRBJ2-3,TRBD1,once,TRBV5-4,TGTGCCAGCAGCCTAGACAGGGGTGGCACAGATACGCAGTATTTT,CASSLDRGGTDTQYF
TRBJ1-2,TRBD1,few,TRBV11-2,TGTGCCAGCAGCTTAGACGCCGGGACAGGGCCCTATGGCTACACCTTC,CASSLDAGTGPYGYTF
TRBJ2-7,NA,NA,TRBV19,TGTGCCAGTAGGAGAGCCAGGGGCGCCTACGAGCAGTACTTC,CASRRARGAYEQYF
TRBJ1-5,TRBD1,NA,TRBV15,TGTGCCACCAGCAGAGTACCCCGGGACAGGGGGCATAAGCCCCAGCATTTT,CATSRVPRDRGHKPQHF
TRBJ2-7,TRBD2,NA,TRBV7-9,TGTGCCAGCAGCTTCGGGAGGGCCGGGGACGAGCAGTACTTC,CASSFGRAGDEQYF
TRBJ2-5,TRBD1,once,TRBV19,TGTGCCAGTAGTACCCCCGGGACAGGATTTCAAGAGACCCAGTACTTC,CASSTPGTGFQETQYF
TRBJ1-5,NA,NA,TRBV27,TGTGCCAGCAGTTTAGGGACAAGCAATCAGCCCCAGCATTTT,CASSLGTSNQPQHF
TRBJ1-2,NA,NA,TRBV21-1,TGTGCCAGCAGCAAAGTCTTCCGCGTACGAGTATCCTATGGCTACACCTTC,CASSKVFRVRVSYGYTF
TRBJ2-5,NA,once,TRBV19,TGTGCCAGTAGTATAAAGTCAGGGGGGCAGCAAGAGACCCAGTACTTC,CASSIKSGGQQETQYF
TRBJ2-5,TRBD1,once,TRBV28,TGTGCCAGCAGTATCTCAGGGACAGGGTACCGAAAGACCCAGTACTTC,CASSISGTGYRKTQYF
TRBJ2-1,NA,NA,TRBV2,TGTGCCAGCAGTGAACAGGACAGCTTATACAATGAGCAGTTCTTC,CASSEQDSLYNEQFF
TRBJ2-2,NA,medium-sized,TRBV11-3,TGTGCCAGCAGCTCAGCGGTCCCCGTCACCGGGGAGCTGTTTTTT,CASSSAVPVTGELFF